This T cell receptor (beta chain) was sequenced during a study of T cell responses to AZD1222 COVID-19 vaccine (dated by TCRdb to the early 2020s). Background on the whole study: AZD1222 recipients with second doses at about 4 weeks or about 12 weeks were pooled, because spike-specific TCR depth and breadth did not differ between schedules. TCR sequencing covered 230 or so trial participants: 207 given two doses of AZD1222 and around 26 given two doses of MenACWY control vaccine. Trial participants were enrolled by age into 18-55, 56-69 and 70-plus year subgroups, with about 150, 28 and 57 TCR-sequenced participants respectively. Overall results and qualifications from the work: Because no day 14 peak-response samples were available, the repertoires could be characterized only after the peak T cell response. A significant rise in spike-specific TCR breadth and depth was observed after two AZD1222 doses relative to day 0 and relative to MenACWY recipients. The 56-69-year group was small, and its depth increase did not reach significance, likely because of low power. Conclusions about previously exposed vaccinees are limited, since just five to seven AZD1222 recipients were seropositive for SARS-CoV-2 at baseline. Most participants were white British and females outnumbered males, and the authors suggested that clonal diversity may have been underestimated. Nearly half of unique spike-specific TCRs reportedly recognized epitopes outside regions mutated in the B.1.351 and B.1.1.7 variants. The whole spike protein was spanned by vaccine-associated CD4 TCRs, and dominant responses were seen in regions 160-218 and 743-854.

The label giving this sample's time point can be read as: baseline before first vaccination. Vaccinee samples came from UK trials COV001 and COV002, including a single-blind randomized controlled phase 2/3 trial of AZD1222 (ChAdOx1 nCoV-19) in healthy adults. Trial participant PBMC samples were collected at day 0 and day 28 after the second dose for TCRbeta chain sequencing. The V end gives up 5 bases and the J end 7 bases, leaving 13 bases in the junction not matched to a gene. CDR1 and CDR2 (SGHVS, FQNEAQ) derive from the germline V gene. The CDR3, from cysteine to phenylalanine, totals 16 residues. Left in the record is the CDR3 DNA by itself, 48 bases read in frame from the first base. A word on this clone: Its cognate antigen has yet to be identified. The input lacks base qualities; no much larger clone sits a single base away.

The CDR3 regions of human TCRbeta chains were subjected to immunosequencing. As for the original processing: TCRs in the repertoires were compared against a reference library of SARS-CoV-2-specific TCRs that had been generated with the MIRA antigen-specificity platform. Breadth was defined as the fraction of unique TCRs that were SARS-CoV-2-associated. Depth was defined as the fraction of total T cells that were SARS-CoV-2-associated. Each spike-specific TCR was assigned to its reactive spike region and to a CD4 or CD8 class using the MIRA data. Log10-transformed breadth and depth values were compared by one-way ANOVA with Sidak's multiple comparisons tests. TCRdb obtained this table from immuneACCESS and retained in-frame rearrangements with V and J assigned. These tables miss some clones; where compared with another copy, unresolved V genes account for less than half of the shortfall, and the remainder is unexplained. From that table come the V and J calls and clone size; the DNA was used to work out D and trimming. The table for this sample lists roughly 100,000 clones; less than 95% of them were counted only once. In total, the top ten clones hold around 4.8% of the sample.

The V gene is TRBV7-8 and the J gene is TRBJ1-5; 8 nucleotides in the junction match TRBD1. This clonotype was obtained from an adult in good health. Sequencing was performed on peripheral blood, taken on day 0 of AZD1222 vaccination. The CDR3 protein: CASSPRTGRAGQPQHF. The base sequence is TGTGCCAGCAGCCCTAGGACAGGGCGAGCGGGGCAGCCCCAGCATTTT. The full variable domain, with segments outside the CDR3 supplied by the reference TRBV7-8 and TRBJ1-5 proteins, appears as GAGVSQSPRYKVAKRGQDVALRCDPISGHVSLFWYQQALGQGPEFLTYFQNEAQLDKSGLPSDRFFAERPEGSVSTLKIQRTQQEDSAVYLCASSPRTGRAGQPQHFGDGTRLSIL.